These 30 T cell receptor beta chains were all obtained from the same sample, sequenced in a study of blood T cells in healthy people across ages. A second PCR of 7 to 11 cycles used a sample-barcoded 5' primer and a J-beta primer mix. Each CDR3 protein is one row after TCRdb ran MiXCR on the 5' RACE reads. The sample records roughly 1.7 million distinct CDR3 sequences, about 31% being singletons. The sample consisted of blood. The receptors originated from a woman aged 25-40 years in good health.

This chain uses TRBV6-2 or TRBV6-3 with TRBJ1-2; possibly TRBD1 for D (5 bases). The CDR3 has 16 amino acids. Germline-derived CDR1 and CDR2 are MNHEY and SVGEGT. Trimming shortened V by 6 bases and J by 8 bases, and 25 bases separated the two germline ends. For the CDR3, the DNA is TGTGCCAGCAGCCAAACCTCAGGGTTAAGGATCCGCGGCTACACCTTC. Translation: CASSQTSGLRIRGYTF.

The V call is TRBV28, the J call TRBJ1-5; TRBD1 aligns across 12 bases. J gave up 7 bases and V 5 bases, and 15 bases lay outside the gene matches. This CDR3 contains 18 residues. The germline CDR1 and CDR2 sequences are MDHEN and SYDVKM. Here the CDR3 DNA reads TGTGCCAGCAGTGCCCATCGACAAGGGACAGGGGGCTGGCAGCCCCAGCATTTT. Amino acid sequence: CASSAHRQGTGGWQPQHF.

This rearrangement joins TRBV18 to TRBJ2-7; D is unresolved. The CDR3 covers 14 residues. Trimming took 2 bases from V and 7 from J, leaving 15 bases between them. Germline CDR1 is KGHSH and CDR2 is LQKENI. The CDR3 reads CASSPSHDGYEQYF. The CDR3 bases are TGTGCCAGCTCACCATCCCACGATGGGTATGAGCAGTACTTC.

This clonotype was seen at least ten times. A much bigger clone sits one base away, suggesting this may be a read error. The DNA for the CDR3 is TGCGCCAGCAGCTTGATTAACGGGGGAGAGACCCAGTACTTC. It specifies CASSLINGGETQYF. The chain carries TRBV5-1 and TRBJ2-5, with a weak D call TRBD2 (6 bases). The CDR3 spans 14 residues. Per the germline V gene, CDR1 is SGHRS and CDR2 is YFSETQ. V gave up 1 base and J gave up 4 bases, with 11 bases separating them.

The rearrangement joins TRBV9 to TRBJ2-1; 10 bases line up with TRBD2. The length of the CDR3 is 15 residues. The germline CDR1 and CDR2 sequences are SGDLS and YYNGEE. The trim removed 0 bases at V and 8 bases at J, leaving 5 bases unmatched. DNA for the CDR3: TGTGCCAGCAGCGTAGGTAGCGGGGGGACGTATGAGCAGTTCTTC. This codes for CASSVGSGGTYEQFF.

This clonotype was observed a few times. One end of the junction fails to match germline, which may point to a read error. The J gene is TRBJ2-1, the V gene TRBV27; 9 nucleotides line up with TRBD2. Per the germline V gene, CDR1 is MNHEY and CDR2 is SMNVEV (reference sequence). The CDR3 is 15 residues long. The CDR3 DNA follows: TGTGCCAGCACCCCTCTAGCGGGACTATACAATGGGCAGTTCTTC. Its protein is CASTPLAGLYNGQFF.

This clonotype turned up a few times. V and J are TRBV7-3 and TRBJ1-5, with TRBD1 matching over 10 bases. The germline gives CDR1 SGHTA, CDR2 FQGTGA. The V gene end was trimmed by 3 bases and the J gene end by 7 bases; junction bases not matched to a gene: 12. The CDR3 length is 17 residues. Written as DNA, the CDR3 is TGTGCCAGCAGCTTGAATCCGGGACAGGGGCGTCAGCAGCCCCAGCATTTT. Its protein product is CASSLNPGQGRQQPQHF. Using reference TRBV7-3 and TRBJ1-5 for the parts outside the CDR3, the full variable domain is GAGVSQTPSNKVTEKGKYVELRCDPISGHTALYWYRQSLGQGPEFLIYFQGTGAADDSGLPNDRFFAVRPEGSVSTLKIQRTERGDSAVYLCASSLNPGQGRQQPQHFGDGTRLSIL.

J is TRBJ2-3 and V is TRBV2, with TRBD2 identical over 9 bases. V shed 4 bases, J shed 6 bases, and the junction held 8 bases outside the gene matches. The length of the CDR3 is 15 residues. CDR1 is SNHLY and CDR2 is FYNNEI in the germline V gene. CDR3 region: CASSGGGGALDTQYF. DNA for the CDR3: TGTGCCAGCAGTGGCGGCGGGGGGGCTTTGGATACGCAGTATTTT.

This clonotype showed up just a few times. This chain links TRBV9 with TRBJ2-5; 7 bases line up with TRBD2. The CDR3 covers 14 residues. V shed 3 bases and J 5 bases; nucleotides not matched to a gene: 7. Germline assignment: CDR1 SGDLS and CDR2 YYNGEE. The CDR3 here is CASSARRGVETQYF. In DNA form, the CDR3 reads TGTGCCAGCAGCGCCCGACGGGGGGTGGAGACCCAGTACTTC.

This chain joins TRBV3-1 and TRBJ2-3; 7 bases fit TRBD2. The V gene's germline CDR1 is LGHDT and CDR2 YNNKEL (reference sequence). There are 17 residues in the CDR3. V lost 4 bases and J lost 4; bases outside the gene matches: 14. The CDR3 protein is CASSPLGMAGVADTQYF. CDR3 sequence (DNA): TGTGCCAGCAGCCCCCTGGGGATGGCGGGAGTGGCAGATACGCAGTATTTT.

CDR3 loop: CASSQASLGGGYTF. The CDR3 region has the DNA TGTGCCAGCAGCCAAGCTTCCCTGGGGGGAGGCTACACCTTC. The gene calls are TRBV3-1 and TRBJ1-2, with D possibly being TRBD1 (5 bases). Germline values: CDR1 LGHDT, CDR2 YNNKEL (reference sequence). Between the trimmed V and J ends, which lost 1 base and 8 bases, there was a span of 14 bases. The length of the CDR3 is 14 residues. The full variable domain, with the rest looked up from reference TRBV3-1 and TRBJ1-2, is DTAVSQTPKYLVTQMGNDKSIKCEQNLGHDTMYWYKQDSKKFLKIMFSYNNKELIINETVPNRFSPKSPDKAHLNLHINSLELGDSAVYFCASSQASLGGGYTFGSGTRLTVV.

Ten or more counts support this clonotype. V and J are TRBV4-1 and TRBJ1-2; no reliable D call. The CDR3 has 15 residues. CDR1 and CDR2 from the germline V gene are MGHRA and YSYEKL. The V end was cut by 1 base, the J end by 4 bases, with 13 bases between. For the CDR3, the DNA is TGCGCCAGCAGCCAAGTGGGAGGTACGCGCTATGGCTACACCTTC. This encodes CASSQVGGTRYGYTF.

The rearrangement links TRBV27 to TRBJ2-1; 13 bases map to TRBD2. The J segment lost 6 bases and the V segment lost 2 bases, leaving 13 bases of the junction unmatched. The germline V gene encodes CDR1 MNHEY and CDR2 SMNVEV (reference sequence). The CDR3 extends over 19 amino acids. CDR3 sequence (DNA): TGTGCCAGCAGTTTAAGGGGACTAGCGGGAAAGACAACCGGCAATGAGCAGTTCTTC. It encodes CASSLRGLAGKTTGNEQFF.

This clonotype was counted only a few times. The V call is TRBV7-7, the J call TRBJ2-5; 7 bases are a match to TRBD1. Germline CDR1 is SSHAT and CDR2 is FNYEAQ (reference sequence). There are 16 residues in the CDR3. V shed 5 bases and J 5 bases; nucleotides not matched to a gene: 14. In nucleotides, the CDR3 is TGTGCCAGCAGCCACGGACAGGTCCATGACTGGGAGACCCAGTACTTC. Amino acid sequence: CASSHGQVHDWETQYF.

The V gene is TRBV7-2, the J gene TRBJ1-2; D possibly corresponds to TRBD1 (5 bases). The CDR3 totals 14 residues. Germline V gene data show CDR1 as SGHTA and CDR2 as FQGNSA. Trimming removed 3 bases at V and 7 bases at J, with 15 bases between. CDR3 in amino acids: CASSFREGGFGYTF. CDR3 bases: TGTGCCAGCAGCTTCAGGGAAGGTGGCTTTGGCTACACCTTC.

The rearrangement uses TRBV10-3 and TRBJ1-5; 7 bases match TRBD1. Germline V gene lookup returns CDR1 ENHRY and CDR2 SYGVKD. The CDR3 contains 15 residues. Trimming removed 3 bases from V and 2 bases from J; junction bases left unmatched: 4. The CDR3 nucleotides are TGTGCCATCAGTGACAAGGGGGCTGGCAATCAGCCCCAGCATTTT. Its translation is CAISDKGAGNQPQHF.

In its sample, this clonotype was seen many times. The rearrangement uses TRBV6-6 and TRBJ2-7; tentatively, D is TRBD1 (6 bases). From germline, CDR1 is MNHNY and CDR2 SVGAGI (reference sequence). V lost 6 bases, J lost 2 bases, and 20 bases lay in between. There are 16 residues in the CDR3. The CDR3 spells CASSPRSRGQTYEQYF. In DNA, the CDR3 is TGTGCCAGCAGCCCCCGTAGCCGAGGACAGACCTACGAGCAGTACTTC.

This clonotype was seen a handful of times. CDR3 sequence reads: CASSIGTRITDTQYF. DNA for the CDR3: TGTGCCAGCAGTATCGGGACGCGGATAACAGATACGCAGTATTTT. The rearrangement uses TRBV27 and TRBJ2-3; either TRBD1 or TRBD2 may supply D (5 bases each). V was pared by 5 bases and J by 3 bases, with 15 bases between. The CDR3 contains 15 residues. Germline CDR1 is MNHEY and CDR2 is SMNVEV (reference sequence).

The chain has TRBV4-2 and TRBJ1-2, with 7 bases that match TRBD1. There are 16 residues in the CDR3. Germline CDR1 is LGHNA and CDR2 is YNFKEQ. V lost 0 bases and J lost 4; bases outside the gene matches: 8. DNA of the CDR3: TGTGCCAGCAGCCAAGACCTCAACAGGGGAATCTATGGCTACACCTTC. This codes for CASSQDLNRGIYGYTF.

The chain couples TRBV4-1 to TRBJ1-2, with D uncertain. From germline, CDR1 is MGHRA and CDR2 YSYEKL. The CDR3 runs to 15 residues. Trimming removed 3 bases from V and 8 bases from J, with 19 bases in between. CDR3 sequence (DNA): TGCGCCAGCAGCCACCCACCCGGGTATCCATCAGGCTACACCTTC. As protein: CASSHPPGYPSGYTF.

CDR3 bases: TGTGCCAGCAGTCCGGGACCACGCTCCTACGAGCAGTACTTC. It yields the protein CASSPGPRSYEQYF. This rearrangement joins TRBV28 to TRBJ2-7; D may be TRBD1 or TRBD2 (5 bases each). V lost 5 bases and J 0 bases, leaving 11 bases between the germline ends. This CDR3 has 14 residues. Germline lookup yields CDR1 MDHEN and CDR2 SYDVKM.

The table lists this clonotype with a few counts. In DNA form, the CDR3 reads TGTGCCAGCAGTTTCCTAGCGGGAGGCTCGCGTGAGCAGTTCTTC. It yields the protein CASSFLAGGSREQFF. V and J are TRBV28 and TRBJ2-1, with 11 bases fitting TRBD2. V lost 3 bases and J lost 9; bases outside the gene matches: 7. The CDR3 totals 15 residues. CDR1 and CDR2 (germline): MDHEN, SYDVKM.

As to this clonotype: A much larger clone differs from this one at a single base, so this may be a read error. This rearrangement joins TRBV29-1 to TRBJ2-3; 8 bases align to TRBD1. The CDR3 loop spans 15 amino acids. CDR1 and CDR2 from the germline V gene are SQVTM and ANQGSEA. With V trimmed by 4 bases and J by 3 bases, 9 bases remained unmatched. The DNA for the CDR3 is TGCAGCGTTGGCCCCGCAGGGGGCAGAACAGATACGCAGTATTTT. This gives the protein CSVGPAGGRTDTQYF.

A note on this clonotype: One junction end does not reproduce the germline sequence, and a read error may be involved. The J gene is TRBJ2-1, the V gene TRBV6-4, with 7 bases lining up with TRBD1. CDR1 is MRHNA, CDR2 SNTAGT, per germline. The CDR3 contains 15 residues. Written as DNA, the CDR3 is TGTGCCAGCAGTCCACGGGACAGCTCCTGCAATGAGCAGTTCTTC. Translated, it gives CASSPRDSSCNEQFF.

This clonotype was seen a few times. A much larger clonotype is one base distant, so this may be a read error. The J gene is TRBJ2-2, the V gene TRBV4-2, with 7 bases that match TRBD2. Unmatched junction bases numbered 1, after V lost 2 bases and J lost 1 base. The length of the CDR3 is 15 residues. Germline lookup yields CDR1 LGHNA and CDR2 YNFKEQ. The CDR3 protein is CASSQPSGNTGELFF. The CDR3, as DNA: TGTGCCAGCAGCCAACCTAGCGGGAACACCGGGGAGCTGTTTTTT.

This clonotype was counted only a few times. The chain recombines TRBV4-1 with TRBJ2-1; 8 bases map to TRBD2. The CDR3 runs to 17 residues. The V segment lost 4 bases and the J segment 0 bases; nucleotides outside the gene matches: 8. The germline CDR1 and CDR2 sequences are MGHRA and YSYEKL. The CDR3 protein is CASSPGLAKSSYNEQFF. CDR3 DNA sequence: TGCGCCAGCAGCCCTGGACTAGCCAAGAGCTCCTACAATGAGCAGTTCTTC.

The chain is built from TRBV12-3 or TRBV12-4 and TRBJ1-5; D gene uncertain. V lost 2 bases and J 1 base, leaving 9 bases between the germline ends. This CDR3 comprises 15 residues. CDR3 residues: CASSLPQRSNQPQHF. In DNA, the CDR3 is TGTGCCAGCAGTTTACCACAGAGGAGCAATCAGCCCCAGCATTTT.

The rearrangement joins TRBV6-6 to TRBJ1-4; D is possibly TRBD1 (6 bases). The CDR3 length is 16 residues. V lost 0 bases and J 5 bases, leaving 13 bases between the germline ends. Germline V gene sequence: CDR1 MNHNY, CDR2 SVGAGI (reference sequence). The CDR3 nucleotides read TGTGCCAGCAGTTACTCACAGGGTGGGATGAATGAAAAACTGTTTTTT. It codes for CASSYSQGGMNEKLFF.

The rearrangement joins TRBV5-5 to TRBJ2-5, with 12 bases matching TRBD2. This CDR3 is built from 16 residues. Germline V lookup: CDR1 SGHKS, CDR2 YYEKEE (reference sequence). With V trimmed by 5 bases and J by 2 bases, 7 bases remained unmatched. The chain's CDR3 is CASRQTSGGTQETQYF. CDR3 bases: TGTGCCAGCAGGCAGACTAGCGGGGGAACGCAAGAGACCCAGTACTTC.

This clonotype was seen a few times. Relative to the germline gene, one junction end is altered; a read error may explain this. The chain has TRBV27 and TRBJ2-3; TRBD2 matches at 7 bases. CDR3 length: 14 residues. The germline V gene has CDR1 MNHEY and CDR2 SMNVEV (reference sequence). The CDR3 reads CASRLLAGTDTQYF. DNA of the CDR3: TGTGCCAGCAGGTTATTAGCGGGTACAGATACGCAGTATTTT.